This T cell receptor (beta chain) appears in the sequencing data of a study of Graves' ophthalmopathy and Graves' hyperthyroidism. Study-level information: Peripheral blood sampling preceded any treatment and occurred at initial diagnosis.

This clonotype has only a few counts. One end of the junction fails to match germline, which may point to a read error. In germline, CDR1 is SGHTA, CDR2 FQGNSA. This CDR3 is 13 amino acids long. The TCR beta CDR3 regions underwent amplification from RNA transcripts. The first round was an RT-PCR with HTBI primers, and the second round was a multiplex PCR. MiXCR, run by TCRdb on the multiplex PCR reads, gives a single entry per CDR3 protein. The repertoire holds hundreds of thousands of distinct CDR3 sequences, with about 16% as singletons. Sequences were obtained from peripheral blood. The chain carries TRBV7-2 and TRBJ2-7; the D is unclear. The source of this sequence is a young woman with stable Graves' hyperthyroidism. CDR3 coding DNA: TGTGCCAGCAGCGGAAGCCAACTTAGTGTGCCACAATTC. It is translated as CASSGSQLSVPQF.